This T cell receptor beta chain emerged from a study of response to subunit inactivated influenza vaccine (dated by TCRdb to 2017 to 2018). Notes on the research overall: To follow how T cells responded to a trivalent subunit inactivated influenza vaccine, the researchers relied on deep quantitative profiling of the T cell receptor repertoire.

In this sample, this clonotype turned up a few times. Which antigen it targets is not known. Nothing much larger sits one base from this clone, and base qualities are not available. The CDR3 starts with the cysteine, ends with the phenylalanine, and has 16 residues. The entry retains the CDR3 DNA only, 48 bases that are in frame from base 1. Per the germline V gene, SGHDT is the CDR1 and YYEEEE is the CDR2. V is pared back by 5 bases and J by 4 bases, with 18 bases lying between the germline termini. Libraries were made using RT-PCR. This sample was sequenced with an Illumina HiSeq 2500. TCRdb trimmed public reads at Q25 via fastp, called clones via MiXCR and kept in-frame beta chains. Here each entry gathers all rows of one CDR3 protein and keeps the most common genes and DNA. Across this sample there are 650,000 to 800,000 distinct CDR3 sequences, with approximately 15% seen only once. 6% to 8% of the sample is in the top ten clones.

What the authors observed across the whole study: The authors suggested that each seasonal influenza vaccination may recruit only a limited number of new T cells.

The sequences come from PBMCs from blood, collected roughly 2 weeks before vaccination. The clonotype comes from a man between 50 and 59 years old who received an inactivated influenza vaccine. Donor details come from another sample of the same person, matched by shared clones. The rearranged chain carries TRBV5-6 and TRBJ2-2; the D call could be TRBD1 or TRBD2, with each sharing 5 bases. CDR3 sequence: CASSPGTGTFTGELFF. The nucleotide sequence reads TGTGCCAGCAGTCCAGGAACCGGGACCTTCACCGGGGAGCTGTTTTTT.